The clone carrying this T cell receptor (beta chain) was observed a handful of times. This specimen comes from a study of control samples from healthy donors and cancer patients. CDR3 length: 15 residues. Profiled with immunoSEQ multiplex PCR; TCRdb holds only in-frame clones, not every one. The sample has about 98,000 clones, around three quarters seen once. This rearrangement joins TRBV21-1 to TRBJ2-7. TRBV21-1 is flagged as a pseudogene. Sequenced input: blood. This clonotype originated in a woman in her thirties in good health. The CDR3 region is CASSKGRELSYEQYF. DNA for the CDR3: TGTGCCAGCAGCAAAGGGCGAGAGCTCTCGTACGAGCAGTACTTC.